The next 22 T cell receptor beta chains were all read from a single sample in a study of cytomegalovirus exposure and HLA in healthy donors. The protocol was immunoSEQ multiplex PCR, while the TCRdb copy is restricted to in-frame clones and leaves out a portion. The profile shows about 120,000 clones, 85% to 90% of them singletons. Sequencing used PBMCs. These receptors originate from a woman aged 18-35 years in good health and CMV-seronegative.

The rearrangement joins TRBV29-1 to TRBJ2-2; no definite D call. CDR1 SQVTM and CDR2 ANQGSEA come from the germline V gene. V gave up 6 bases and J gave up 4 bases, with 15 bases separating them. This CDR3 contains 14 residues. The CDR3 nucleotides read TGCAGCGTCGATCTTAGTACGAGCACCGGGGAGCTGTTTTTT. Its translation: CSVDLSTSTGELFF.

This clone was seen just once. This rearrangement joins TRBV19 to TRBJ1-1; the D gene is possibly TRBD1 (5 bases). From germline, CDR1 is LNHDA and CDR2 SQIVND (reference sequence). With 9 bases removed from V and 1 base from J, the gap between germline ends came to 15 bases. The CDR3 is made up of 14 amino acids. CDR3 region: CARRLTDRNTEAFF. CDR3 nucleotide sequence: TGTGCCAGAAGGCTCACCGACAGGAACACTGAAGCTTTCTTT.

The chain links TRBV27 to TRBJ2-3; perhaps TRBD1 as D (5 bases). Deletions cut 5 bases from V and 9 bases from J, with 15 bases between. Germline V CDR1 and CDR2: MNHEY, SMNVEV (reference sequence). CDR3 size: 13 residues. The CDR3 DNA sequence: TGTGCCAGCAGTGCCTGGGCAGGGCGGACGCAGTATTTT. Protein product: CASSAWAGRTQYF.

The genes are TRBV11-2 and TRBJ1-3, with D perhaps matching TRBD1 (5 bases). With 5 bases removed from V and 0 bases from J, the gap between germline ends came to 8 bases. Germline values: CDR1 SGHAT, CDR2 FQNNGV. The CDR3 is 14 amino acids. The CDR3 loop is CASSTGVSGNTIYF. The CDR3 bases are TGTGCCAGCAGCACAGGCGTCTCTGGAAACACCATATATTTT.

V gene TRBV18 combines with J gene TRBJ1-1, with a possible D match to TRBD1 (5 bases). With 2 bases removed from V and 7 bases from J, the gap between germline ends came to 8 bases. Germline V CDR1 and CDR2: KGHSH, LQKENI. CDR3 length: 12 residues. The CDR3 DNA sequence: TGTGCCAGCTCACCAGCGGGGGATGAAGCTTTCTTT. Amino acid sequence: CASSPAGDEAFF. Based on the CDR3 plus reference TRBV18 and TRBJ1-1, the full variable domain is NAGVMQNPRHLVRRRGQEARLRCSPMKGHSHVYWYRQLPEEGLKFMVYLQKENIIDESGMPKERFSAEFPKEGPSILRIQQVVRGDSAAYFCASSPAGDEAFFGQGTRLTVV.

The gene calls are TRBV27 and TRBJ1-6, with TRBD1 identical over 7 bases. Germline lookup yields CDR1 MNHEY and CDR2 SMNVEV (reference sequence). The CDR3 has 14 amino acids. With V trimmed by 2 bases and J by 9 bases, 4 bases remained unmatched. The CDR3 sequence is CASSLDRVVSPLHF. In DNA form, the CDR3 reads TGTGCCAGCAGTTTAGACAGGGTTGTTTCACCCCTCCACTTT.

This chain joins TRBV7-2 and TRBJ2-1; D perhaps matches TRBD2 (5 bases). Trimming took off 5 bases at V and 6 bases at J, with 17 bases between the two ends. From germline, CDR1 is SGHTA and CDR2 FQGNSA. The CDR3 sequence is 15 residues long. The CDR3 nucleotides are TGTGCCAGCAGCCCCCTTAGCGAATACCTCAATGAGCAGTTCTTC. Residues: CASSPLSEYLNEQFF.

This chain connects TRBV10-2 to TRBJ1-1, with unresolved D. Trimming took 3 bases from V and 0 from J, leaving 2 bases between them. The CDR3 has 12 amino acids. Per the germline V gene, CDR1 is WSHSY and CDR2 is SAAADI. The CDR3 loop is CASSDLNTEAFF. CDR3 coding DNA: TGCGCCAGCAGTGACTTGAACACTGAAGCTTTCTTT.

The rearrangement uses TRBV19 and TRBJ2-3; 7 bases line up with TRBD2. CDR1 is LNHDA, CDR2 SQIVND, per germline (reference sequence). Unmatched junction bases numbered 8, after V lost 3 bases and J lost 2 bases. The CDR3 totals 16 residues. The CDR3 DNA is TGTGCCAGTAGTATTCACCTAGCGGAGGCCACAGATACGCAGTATTTT. It translates to CASSIHLAEATDTQYF.

The gene calls are TRBV6-1 and TRBJ2-7; 8 bases line up with TRBD1. There are 15 residues in the CDR3. Trimming took 3 bases from V and 6 from J; bases not matched to a gene: 10. The V gene's germline CDR1 is MNHNS and CDR2 SASEGT. Here the CDR3 reads CASSDPIYDRGEQYV. The CDR3, as DNA: TGTGCCAGCAGTGACCCGATATACGACAGGGGCGAGCAGTACGTC.

This clone was seen a single time. The rearrangement links TRBV5-6 to TRBJ2-7; D unclear. Trimming removed 1 base from V and 3 bases from J, with 5 bases in between. The CDR3 covers 12 residues. Looked up from germline, CDR1 is SGHDT and CDR2 is YYEEEE. The CDR3 DNA follows: TGTGCCAGCAGCTTGTACAGCTACGAGCAGTACGTC. Protein product: CASSLYSYEQYV.

The gene calls are TRBV10-3 and TRBJ1-2; perhaps TRBD1 as D (5 bases). The V and J ends lost 2 bases and 3 bases respectively, with 16 bases between them. The CDR3 has 16 amino acids. Germline CDR1 is ENHRY and CDR2 is SYGVKD. The CDR3 region is CAISEVGRGIDYGYTF. The CDR3, as DNA: TGTGCCATCAGTGAGGTCGGTCGGGGGATTGACTATGGCTACACCTTC.

The chain is built from TRBV10-1 and TRBJ2-1, with TRBD2 matching 8 bases. Germline CDR1 is WNHNN and CDR2 is SYGVQD (reference sequence). This CDR3 contains 16 residues. With V trimmed by 0 bases and J by 4 bases, 5 bases remained unmatched. The CDR3 loop reads CASSESPGLGYNEQFF. CDR3 coding DNA: TGCGCCAGCAGTGAGTCTCCGGGACTAGGGTACAATGAGCAGTTCTTC.

This chain links TRBV2 with TRBJ2-5; 8 positions match TRBD1. Germline trimming cut 6 bases from V and 4 bases from J; bases unmatched to any gene: 7. Germline lookup yields CDR1 SNHLY and CDR2 FYNNEI. CDR3 length: 14 amino acids. The CDR3 DNA sequence: TGTGCCAGCAGAAAGACAGGGGTAAGAGAGACCCAGTACTTC. This gives the protein CASRKTGVRETQYF.

The gene calls are TRBV9 and TRBJ2-3, with TRBD2 matching 10 bases. The CDR3 is made up of 16 amino acids. Germline V gene sequence: CDR1 SGDLS, CDR2 YYNGEE. J lost 0 bases, V lost 4 bases, and 5 bases had no gene match. CDR3 protein: CASSSSTSGSTDTQYF. The CDR3 DNA reads as TGTGCCAGCAGCTCCTCGACTAGCGGGAGCACAGATACGCAGTATTTT. Full variable domain (rest looked up from reference TRBV9 and TRBJ2-3): DSGVTQTPKHLITATGQRVTLRCSPRSGDLSVYWYQQSLDQGLQFLIQYYNGEERAKGNILERFSAQQFPDLHSELNLSSLELGDSALYFCASSSSTSGSTDTQYFGPGTRLTVL.

The rearrangement links TRBV6-5 to TRBJ1-1, with D unclear. Between the trimmed V and J ends, which lost 7 bases and 1 base, there was a span of 10 bases. The CDR3 loop spans 13 amino acids. Germline CDR1 MNHEY, CDR2 SVGAGI. In nucleotides, the CDR3 is TGTGCCAGCACCATCGGAGGGAACACTGAAGCTTTCTTT. Translated, it gives CASTIGGNTEAFF.

The sample holds a few counts of this clone. The chain joins TRBV6-5 to TRBJ2-5; D is uncertain. Germline V CDR1 and CDR2: MNHEY, SVGAGI. Between the trimmed V and J ends, which lost 8 bases and 2 bases, there was a span of 18 bases. The CDR3 spans 15 residues. The CDR3 loop reads CASRKIRASQETQYF. CDR3 bases: TGTGCCAGCCGAAAGATAAGAGCCTCACAAGAGACCCAGTACTTC.

This clone was counted once. The chain joins TRBV6-1 to TRBJ1-5; TRBD1 agrees at 7 bases. The germline V gene has CDR1 MNHNS and CDR2 SASEGT. This CDR3 has 14 residues. The V segment lost 5 bases and the J segment 5 bases; nucleotides outside the gene matches: 6. The CDR3, as DNA: TGTGCCAGCAGTCCCCGACAGGGTGATCAGCCCCAGCATTTT. Residues: CASSPRQGDQPQHF.

This chain joins TRBV7-2 and TRBJ1-1, with 7 nucleotides matching TRBD1. The CDR3 totals 14 residues. Germline CDR1 reads SGHTA; CDR2 reads FQGNSA. The V segment lost 1 base and the J segment 1 base; nucleotides outside the gene matches: 0. CDR3 residues: CASSLEGANTEAFF. The CDR3 DNA reads as TGTGCCAGCAGCTTAGAGGGGGCGAACACTGAAGCTTTCTTT.

The chain carries TRBV30 and TRBJ1-2; D is possibly TRBD1 (6 bases). Per germline, CDR1 GTSNPN and CDR2 SVGIG (reference sequence). The CDR3 totals 15 residues. The ends were cut back, 4 bases at V and 4 bases at J, with 19 bases in the middle. The DNA for the CDR3 is TGTGCCTGGACGAGGGGGGGACTTACCACCTATGGCTACACCTTC. It codes for CAWTRGGLTTYGYTF.

The V gene is TRBV5-1, the J gene TRBJ2-7, with 9 bases aligning to TRBD2. The germline gives CDR1 SGHRS, CDR2 YFSETQ. V shed 1 base, J shed 0 bases, and the junction held 5 bases outside the gene matches. This CDR3 contains 16 residues. CDR3 sequence reads: CASSLLGLAHSYEQYF. Written as DNA, the CDR3 is TGCGCCAGCAGCTTGTTGGGACTAGCACACTCCTACGAGCAGTACTTC.

The chain is built from TRBV28 and TRBJ1-4; D remains ambiguous. Trimming shortened V by 4 bases and J by 0 bases, and 15 bases separated the two germline ends. CDR1 is MDHEN, CDR2 SYDVKM, per germline. This CDR3 has 17 amino acids. The CDR3 is CASSSGAAITTNEKLFF. The CDR3 DNA reads as TGTGCCAGCAGTTCTGGCGCGGCAATTACAACTAATGAAAAACTGTTTTTT.